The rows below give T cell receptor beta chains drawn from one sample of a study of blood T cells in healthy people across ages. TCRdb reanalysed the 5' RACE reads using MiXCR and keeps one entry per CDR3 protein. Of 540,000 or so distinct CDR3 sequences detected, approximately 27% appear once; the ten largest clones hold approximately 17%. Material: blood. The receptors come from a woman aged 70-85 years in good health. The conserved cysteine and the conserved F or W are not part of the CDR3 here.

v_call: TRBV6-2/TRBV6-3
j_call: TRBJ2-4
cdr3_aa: ASSYSSTAKNIQY

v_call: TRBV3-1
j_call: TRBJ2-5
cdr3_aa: ASSQVGPGLAVETQY

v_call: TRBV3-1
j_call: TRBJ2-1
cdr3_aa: ASTFSGTSYNEQF

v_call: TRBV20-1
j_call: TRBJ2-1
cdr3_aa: SAVTGDGFSYNEQF

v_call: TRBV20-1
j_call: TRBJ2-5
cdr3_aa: SAPLAGGPMSQY

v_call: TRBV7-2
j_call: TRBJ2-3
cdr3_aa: ASSLVVTSQNTQY

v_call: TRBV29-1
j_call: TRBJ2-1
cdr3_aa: SAAPSGALSGEQF

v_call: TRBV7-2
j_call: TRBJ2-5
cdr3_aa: ASSQLAGGQTQY

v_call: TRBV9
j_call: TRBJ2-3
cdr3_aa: ASSVVAGGADTQY

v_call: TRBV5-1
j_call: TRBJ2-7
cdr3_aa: ASSFYLDRSSREQY

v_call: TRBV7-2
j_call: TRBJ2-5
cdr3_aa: ASSLEFYQQETQY

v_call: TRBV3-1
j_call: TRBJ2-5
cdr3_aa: ASSQGRLAVGQY

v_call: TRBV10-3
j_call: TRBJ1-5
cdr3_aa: AISDRSNQPQH

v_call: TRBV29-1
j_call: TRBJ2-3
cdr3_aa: SVDEGADTQY

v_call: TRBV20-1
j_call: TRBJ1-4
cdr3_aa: SAAGTTSEKLF

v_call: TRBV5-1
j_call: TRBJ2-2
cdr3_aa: ASSPGGQSGELF

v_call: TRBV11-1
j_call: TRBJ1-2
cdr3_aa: ASSGQGDVDGYT

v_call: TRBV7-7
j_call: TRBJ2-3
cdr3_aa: ASRRLAGAMNTQY

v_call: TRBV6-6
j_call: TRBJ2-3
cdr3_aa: ASSSPSGGGTDTQY

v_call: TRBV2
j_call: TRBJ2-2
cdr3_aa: ASSGPLRTAGELF

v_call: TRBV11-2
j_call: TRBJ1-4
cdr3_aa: ASSSTKGGEDEKLF

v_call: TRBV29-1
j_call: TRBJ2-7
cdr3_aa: SVDLGRAGYEQY

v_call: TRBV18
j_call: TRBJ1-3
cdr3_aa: ASSTGVTGNTIY

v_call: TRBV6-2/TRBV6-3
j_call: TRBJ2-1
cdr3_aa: ASSKSGGPYNEQF

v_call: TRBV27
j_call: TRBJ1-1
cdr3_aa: ASSYLRAGRTEAF

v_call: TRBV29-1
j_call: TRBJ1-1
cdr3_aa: SVGTLTEAF

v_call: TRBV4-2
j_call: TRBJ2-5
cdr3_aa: ASSSGLAGELTQY

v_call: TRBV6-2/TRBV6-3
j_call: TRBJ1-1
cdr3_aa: ASSYSSTVTEAF

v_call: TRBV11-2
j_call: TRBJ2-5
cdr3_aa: ASSLTAGATQETQY

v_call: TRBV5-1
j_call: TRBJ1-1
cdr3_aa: ASSLGTGVAEAF

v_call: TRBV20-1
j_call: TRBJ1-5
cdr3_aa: SAKTGDQPQH

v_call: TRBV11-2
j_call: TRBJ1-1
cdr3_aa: ASKRGVWGTEAF

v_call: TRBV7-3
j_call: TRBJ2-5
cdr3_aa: ASSRNQGVGETQY

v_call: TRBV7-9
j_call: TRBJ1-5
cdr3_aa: ASSGVGQPQH

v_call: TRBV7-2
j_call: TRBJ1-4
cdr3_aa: ASSLVGAGEKLF

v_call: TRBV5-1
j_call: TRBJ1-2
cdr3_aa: ASSLDTGRDGYT

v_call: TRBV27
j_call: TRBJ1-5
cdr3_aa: ASGSRNQPQH

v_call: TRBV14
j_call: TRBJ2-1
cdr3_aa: ASSLTRVAYNEQF

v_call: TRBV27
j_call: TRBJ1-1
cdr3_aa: ASSSVQGGGNTEAF

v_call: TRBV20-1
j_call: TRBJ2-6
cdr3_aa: SARNPDGSSGANVLT

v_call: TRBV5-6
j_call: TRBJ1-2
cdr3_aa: ASSRDRPNGYT